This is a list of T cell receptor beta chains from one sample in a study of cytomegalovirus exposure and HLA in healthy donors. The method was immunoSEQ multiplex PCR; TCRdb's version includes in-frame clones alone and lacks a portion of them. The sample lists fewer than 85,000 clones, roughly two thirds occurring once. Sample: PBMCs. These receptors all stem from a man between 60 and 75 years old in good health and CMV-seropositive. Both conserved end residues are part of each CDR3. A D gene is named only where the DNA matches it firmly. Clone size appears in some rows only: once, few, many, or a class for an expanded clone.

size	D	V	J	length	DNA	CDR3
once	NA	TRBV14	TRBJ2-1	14	TGTGCCAGCAGCCTAGCACCTTCCTCGGGTGAGCAGTTCTTC	CASSLAPSSGEQFF
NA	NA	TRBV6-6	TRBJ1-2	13	TGTGCCAGCACCGCTGACAGAGTTTATGGCTACACCTTC	CASTADRVYGYTF
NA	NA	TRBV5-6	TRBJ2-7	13	TGTGCCAGCAGCCTAACTAGCTCCTACGAGCAGTACTTC	CASSLTSSYEQYF
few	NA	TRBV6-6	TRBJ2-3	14	TGTGCCAGCAGTTTAGGACTCTCCACAGATACGCAGTATTTT	CASSLGLSTDTQYF
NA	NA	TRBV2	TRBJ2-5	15	TGTGCCAGCAGTCCCCCTGGGGGCGGATTGGAGACCCAGTACTTC	CASSPPGGGLETQYF
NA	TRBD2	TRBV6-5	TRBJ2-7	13	TGTGCCAGCAGCCGGGACTATGGCTACGAGCAGTACTTC	CASSRDYGYEQYF
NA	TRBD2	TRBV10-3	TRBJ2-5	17	TGTGCCATCAGCAGGGAGGACGGAGCGGGGGGATGGGAGACCCAGTACTTC	CAISREDGAGGWETQYF
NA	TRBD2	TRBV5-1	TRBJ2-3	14	TGCGCCAGCAGCTTGTACTCGGGGGGAGATACGCAGTATTTT	CASSLYSGGDTQYF
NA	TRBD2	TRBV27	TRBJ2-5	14	TGTGCCAGCGGATTAGCGGGGTCCCAAGAGACCCAGTACTTC	CASGLAGSQETQYF
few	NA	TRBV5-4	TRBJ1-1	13	TGTGCCAGCAGCTTGGCGGGGGACACTGAAGCTTTCTTT	CASSLAGDTEAFF
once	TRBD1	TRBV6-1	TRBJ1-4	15	TGTGCCAGCAGTGCACAGGGGAAATACAATGAAAAACTGTTTTTT	CASSAQGKYNEKLFF
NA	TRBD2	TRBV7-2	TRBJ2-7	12	TGTGCCGAGTTGACTAGCGGGTACGAGCAGTACTTC	CAELTSGYEQYF
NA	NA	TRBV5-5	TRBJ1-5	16	TGTGCCAGCAGCTTGGCCGGATGGGGGACTAATCAGCCCCAGCATTTT	CASSLAGWGTNQPQHF
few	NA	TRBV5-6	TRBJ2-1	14	TGTGCCAGCACCGAGGGCCTAGCCGACAATGAGCAGTTCTTC	CASTEGLADNEQFF
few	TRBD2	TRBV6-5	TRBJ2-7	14	TGTGCCAGCAGTGGGACTAGCGGCCGCTACGAGCAGTACTTC	CASSGTSGRYEQYF
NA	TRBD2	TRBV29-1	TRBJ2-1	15	TGCAGCGTTGTGCTGGGACTAGCGGGAGCGAATGAGCAGTTCTTC	CSVVLGLAGANEQFF
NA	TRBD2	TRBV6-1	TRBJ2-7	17	TGTGCCAGCAGTGGGCTAGCGGGAAGTTTGTTTACCTACGAGCAGTACTTC	CASSGLAGSLFTYEQYF
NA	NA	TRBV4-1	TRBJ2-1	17	TGCGCCAGCAGCCAAGATCCTGTAGGTGAGGGGGGGCATGAGCAGTTCTTC	CASSQDPVGEGGHEQFF
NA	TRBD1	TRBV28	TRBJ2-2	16	TGTGCCAGCAGTGATACAGGGGGATGGGACACCGGGGAGCTGTTTTTT	CASSDTGGWDTGELFF
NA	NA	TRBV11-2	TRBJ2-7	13	TGTGCCAGCAGCTCCGGGAGTGGTTACGAGCAGTACTTC	CASSSGSGYEQYF
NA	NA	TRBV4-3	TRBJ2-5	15	TGCGCCAGCAGCCAGACGGCGGGCCCGGGGGAGACCCAGTACTTC	CASSQTAGPGETQYF
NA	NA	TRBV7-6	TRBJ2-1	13	TGTGCCAGCAGCTTTAGTTTCAGGATCCAGCAGTTCTTC	CASSFSFRIQQFF
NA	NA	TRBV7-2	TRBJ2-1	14	TGTGCCAGCAGCTCGTTCCGGGGTTACAATGAGCAGTTCTTC	CASSSFRGYNEQFF
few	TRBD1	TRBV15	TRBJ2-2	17	TGTGCCACCAGCAGAGTCCTCGGACAGGGGACGACCGGGGAGCTGTTTTTT	CATSRVLGQGTTGELFF
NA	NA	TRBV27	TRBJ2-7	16	TGTGCCAGCAGTTTATCAATAGCGCCGGGGTTCTACGAGCAGTACTTC	CASSLSIAPGFYEQYF
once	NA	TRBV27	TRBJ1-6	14	TGTGCCAGCACCTCTCCCGAGGTTCATTCACCCCTCCACTTT	CASTSPEVHSPLHF
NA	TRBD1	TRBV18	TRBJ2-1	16	TGTGCCAGCTCACCACCGTCACAGGGGGCAGGCAATGAGCAGTTCTTC	CASSPPSQGAGNEQFF
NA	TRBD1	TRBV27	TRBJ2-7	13	TGTGCCACCACGCTACAGGGGAGCAACGAGCAGTACTTC	CATTLQGSNEQYF
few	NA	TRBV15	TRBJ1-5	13	TGTGCCACCAGCAGCTTGGAGGGACAGCCCCAGCATTTT	CATSSLEGQPQHF
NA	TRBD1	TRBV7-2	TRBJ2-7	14	TGTGCCAGCAGCTCATGGACAGGAGCGCCTGAGCAGTACTTC	CASSSWTGAPEQYF
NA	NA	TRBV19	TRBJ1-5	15	TGTGCCAGTCAAGATCAGGGTTGGAACAATCAGCCCCAGCATTTT	CASQDQGWNNQPQHF
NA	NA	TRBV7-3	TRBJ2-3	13	TGTGCCAGCGGAATTAGCGGCACAGATACGCAGTATTTT	CASGISGTDTQYF
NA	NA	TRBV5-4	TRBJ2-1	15	TGTGCCAGCAGCTTGGCCCTAGCGAGCTACAATGAGCAGTTCTTC	CASSLALASYNEQFF
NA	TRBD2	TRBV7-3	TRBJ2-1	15	TGTGCCAGCAGCTTAATAGCGGGAGGTGCAAATGAGCAGTTCTTC	CASSLIAGGANEQFF
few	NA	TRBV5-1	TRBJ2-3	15	TGCGCCAGCAGTCCCTTGGGTGGGAGCGCAGATACGCAGTATTTT	CASSPLGGSADTQYF
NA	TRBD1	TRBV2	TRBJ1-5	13	TGTGCCAGCACCGACAGGGGGAATCAGCCCCAGCATTTT	CASTDRGNQPQHF
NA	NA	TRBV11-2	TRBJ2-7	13	TGTGCCAGCAGCTTAGGTCTAGCCTACGAGCAGTACTTC	CASSLGLAYEQYF
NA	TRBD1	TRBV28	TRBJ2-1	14	TGTGCCAGCGAAGGACAGGGGGGAACCAATGAGCAGTTCTTC	CASEGQGGTNEQFF
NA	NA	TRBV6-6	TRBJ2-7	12	TGTGCCAGCAGTTACACGTCGGGAGAGCAGTACTTC	CASSYTSGEQYF
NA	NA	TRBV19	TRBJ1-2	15	TGTGCCAGTAGTATAGTGGGGCAGCGATACTATGGCTACACCTTC	CASSIVGQRYYGYTF
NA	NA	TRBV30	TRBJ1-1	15	TGTGCCTGGACCGTAACCGGGACACCTAACACTGAAGCTTTCTTT	CAWTVTGTPNTEAFF
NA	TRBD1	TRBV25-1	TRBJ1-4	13	TGTGCCAGCAGACAGGGGGCTAATGAAAAACTGTTTTTT	CASRQGANEKLFF
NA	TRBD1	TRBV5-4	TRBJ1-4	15	TGTGCCAGCAGCTTGGGTGGGACAGGGGGTGAAAAACTGTTTTTT	CASSLGGTGGEKLFF
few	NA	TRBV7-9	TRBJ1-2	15	TGTGCCAGCAGCTTAGGCCAGGGGACTAACTATGGCTACACCTTC	CASSLGQGTNYGYTF
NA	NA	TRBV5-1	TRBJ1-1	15	TGCGCCGGCACCCCGGACACCGCGTTGAACACTGAAGCTTTCTTT	CAGTPDTALNTEAFF